This T cell receptor (beta chain) was captured by sequencing in a study of CD8 T cells in Susac syndrome. CDR3 length: 14 amino acids. Germline V gives CDR1 LNHDA, CDR2 SQIVND (reference sequence). The V gene lost 4 bases and the J gene lost 1 base, with 8 bases spanning the gap. The RNA, roughly 0.45 to 1 ug, was put through reverse transcription using random hexamers. Across 54 Vbeta and 13 Jbeta, TCR beta CDR3 was amplified with immunoSEQ multiplex PCR. TCRdb called the immunoSEQ multiplex PCR reads again in MiXCR, with one record for every CDR3 protein. The table includes about 83,000 distinct CDR3 sequences, approximately 95% detected once.

This receptor was identified in a human donor with Susac syndrome. The J gene is TRBJ2-1, the V gene TRBV19; D call uncertain. Input material: CD8+ T cells from PBMCs. The CDR3 coding sequence is TGTGCCAGTAGTACGCTAGGTTCCTACAATGAGCAGTTCTTC. Encoded protein: CASSTLGSYNEQFF.